The rows below give T cell receptor beta chains drawn from one sample of a study of T cells in Graves' hyperthyroidism and ophthalmopathy. Via MiXCR, TCRdb re-called the multiplex PCR reads, giving one row per CDR3 protein. Of 300,000 to 450,000 distinct CDR3 sequences listed, approximately 14% were seen once; the top ten hold 25% to 35%. Sequencing used blood. The receptors stem from a woman younger than 30 with Graves' hyperthyroidism that later progressed to Graves' ophthalmopathy. The CDR3 runs from the conserved cysteine through the conserved F or W. The D gene is left open where the match is weak. Only some rows state a clone size, as once, few, many or a class for expanded clones.

j_call v_call d_call clone_size cdr3_nt cdr3_aa
TRBJ2-1 TRBV12-3/TRBV12-4 NA many TGTGCCAGCAGTCTTGCAGGGTCAATCAATGAGCAGTTCTTC CASSLAGSINEQFF
TRBJ2-1 TRBV14 NA many TGTGCCAGCAGCCATGACAGCAATGAGCAGTTCTTC CASSHDSNEQFF
TRBJ1-1 TRBV7-2 TRBD1 many TGTGCCAGCAGCTTAGCCCCGGGACAGGGGGCCCCTGAAGCTTTCTTT CASSLAPGQGAPEAFF
TRBJ2-2 TRBV14 NA once TGTGCCAGCAGCCAAGAATTACAGACGAACACCGGGGAGCTGTTTTTT CASSQELQTNTGELFF
TRBJ2-7 TRBV12-3/TRBV12-4 TRBD2 many TGTGCCAGCAGTTTAGGGCTAGCGGGTCTTTCCCCCTACGAGCAGTACTTC CASSLGLAGLSPYEQYF
TRBJ2-7 TRBV5-1 TRBD2 NA TGCGCCAGCAGCCCGGGAGCGGGAGGGCCCAACGAGCAGTACTTC CASSPGAGGPNEQYF
TRBJ2-1 TRBV27 TRBD1 many TGTGCCAGCAGTCCCACAGGGGGAAGACAGTTCTTC CASSPTGGRQFF
TRBJ2-5 TRBV7-9 NA many TGTGCCAGCAGCTTAGCGGCAGGGAGAGAGACCCAGTACTTC CASSLAAGRETQYF
TRBJ2-7 TRBV28 TRBD1 many TGTGCCAGCACCACAAGGGGGCAGGGAACCTACGAGCAGTACTTC CASTTRGQGTYEQYF
TRBJ2-7 TRBV12-3/TRBV12-4 NA few TGTGCCAGCAGTTTAGAAAGGCAGGGGTCCTACGAGCAGTACTTC CASSLERQGSYEQYF
TRBJ2-1 TRBV7-9 NA NA TGTGCCAGCAGCTCGGGACCACGGTCCTACAATGAGCAGTTCTTC CASSSGPRSYNEQFF
TRBJ2-3 TRBV5-1 NA many TGCGCCAGCAGCTTGTATGACAGACAAACAGATACGCAGTATTTT CASSLYDRQTDTQYF
TRBJ2-1 TRBV7-9 TRBD2 once TGTGCCAGCAGCTTCGGACCCCTAGCGGGAGGTGATGAGCAGTTCTTC CASSFGPLAGGDEQFF
TRBJ2-7 TRBV28 NA few TGTGCCAGTAGTTTGGCCCCGAGGTCTCGGACCGAGCAGTACTTC CASSLAPRSRTEQYF
TRBJ2-7 TRBV12-3/TRBV12-4 NA NA TGTGCCAGCAGTTTGTGGCGGGACCTCTCCTACGAGCAGTACTTC CASSLWRDLSYEQYF
TRBJ2-1 TRBV13 NA many TGTGCCAGCAGCTTGAGGCGGGGCCCCGTTGTGGGCAATGAGCAGTTCTTC CASSLRRGPVVGNEQFF
TRBJ1-1 TRBV6-5 NA NA TGTGCCAGCAGTTACAGTGTAGGGGTCGCTGAAGCTTTCTTT CASSYSVGVAEAFF
TRBJ2-1 TRBV18 NA many TGTGCCAGCTCACCATCTGATGAGCAGTTCTTC CASSPSDEQFF
TRBJ2-7 TRBV5-5 TRBD1 NA TGTGCCAGCAGCGAGACGGACAGGGGGCTCTACGAGCAGTACTTC CASSETDRGLYEQYF
TRBJ2-2 TRBV28 NA many TGTGCCAGCAGTCCCATGGGGAGGAACACCGGGGAGCTGTTTTTT CASSPMGRNTGELFF
TRBJ2-3 TRBV5-1 TRBD2 many TGCGCCAGCAGCTCTGGCGTTGGACTAGCGGACGGGACGCAGTATTTT CASSSGVGLADGTQYF
TRBJ1-1 TRBV7-9 TRBD1 NA TGTGCCAGCAGCTTATATGTAAGGGGGCAGGGCACTGAAGCTTTCTTT CASSLYVRGQGTEAFF
TRBJ2-1 TRBV6-1 NA few TGTGCCAGTATGTCAGGCGTATCCTACAATGAGCAGTTCTTC CASMSGVSYNEQFF
TRBJ2-1 TRBV20-1 NA NA TGCAGTGCTATGAGTCTACTAGACAATGAGCAGTTCTTC CSAMSLLDNEQFF
TRBJ1-2 TRBV6-1 NA NA TGTGCCAGCAGTAAAAGGGGGAGAGGCTACACCTTC CASSKRGRGYTF
TRBJ2-1 TRBV7-9 NA many TGTGCCAGCAGCTTGAGCAGCTCCTACAATGAGCAGTTCTTC CASSLSSSYNEQFF
TRBJ2-4 TRBV19 NA once TGTGCCAGTGTTGGAGGGGTGGGAATCAAAAACATTCAGTACTTC CASVGGVGIKNIQYF
TRBJ1-2 TRBV29-1 NA many TGCAGCGTTGAGATGGCAGGCGCAGTCGGAGGCTACACCTTC CSVEMAGAVGGYTF
TRBJ2-7 TRBV10-3 TRBD1 few TGTGCCATTAGAACCGGGACAGGGTCCTACGAGCAGTACTTC CAIRTGTGSYEQYF
TRBJ1-4 TRBV6-1 NA many TGTGCCAGCAGTGAAGGAAGGTGGACTAATGAAAAACTGTTTTTT CASSEGRWTNEKLFF
TRBJ2-3 TRBV28 NA few TGTGCCAGCAGTTTTCGGCAGCCTAACACAGATACGCAGTATTTT CASSFRQPNTDTQYF
TRBJ2-3 TRBV7-2 NA many TGTGCCAGCAGTCAAAGGGCTTTCACAGATACGCAGTATTTT CASSQRAFTDTQYF
TRBJ1-5 TRBV3-1 NA NA TGTGCCAGCAGCCAAGATGACGTCAATCAGCCCCAGCATTTT CASSQDDVNQPQHF
TRBJ1-1 TRBV7-8 TRBD1 many TGTGCCAGCAGCTTAGGTAAAACAGGGGAGGGGATGAACACTGAAGCTTTCTTT CASSLGKTGEGMNTEAFF
TRBJ2-2 TRBV7-9 NA NA TGTGCCAGCGGGAGCGGCACCGGGGAGCTGTTTTTT CASGSGTGELFF
TRBJ2-1 TRBV20-1 TRBD2 many TGCAGTGCTAGTGAAAGTCGAGCGGGAGGGATTGAGCAGTTCTTC CSASESRAGGIEQFF
TRBJ2-3 TRBV15 NA many TGTGCCACCAGCCTAGGAGGACTTAGCACAGATACGCAGTATTTT CATSLGGLSTDTQYF
TRBJ1-5 TRBV28 NA many TGTGCCAGCAGGGTGCTCCGCAATCAGCCCCAGCATTTT CASRVLRNQPQHF
TRBJ2-2 TRBV28 NA many TGTGCCAGCAGTCCCAGCAGGGAAGTGGCCGGGGAGCTGTTTTTT CASSPSREVAGELFF
TRBJ1-1 TRBV20-1 NA few TGCAGTGCTACGGGACCGCCCATGAACACTGAAGCTTTCTTT CSATGPPMNTEAFF
TRBJ1-2 TRBV25-1 TRBD1 few TGTGCCAGCAGTCCCCCCGGGACAGGGGGTTTGGGTGGCTACACCTTC CASSPPGTGGLGGYTF
TRBJ1-5 TRBV28 NA many TGTGCCAGCAGTGCTTTAGATAGCAATCAGCCCCAGCATTTT CASSALDSNQPQHF
TRBJ1-4 TRBV4-3 NA NA TGCGCCAGCAGCCGCGGACAGCTAAATGAAAAACTGTTTTTT CASSRGQLNEKLFF
TRBJ2-1 TRBV28 TRBD2 many TGTGCCAGCAGTTTATGGCGACTAGCGGGAGGGCCTGGTGGCAATGAGCAGTTCTTC CASSLWRLAGGPGGNEQFF
TRBJ2-5 TRBV4-1 TRBD1 NA TGCGCCAGCAGCCAAGAGGGGCCCCCGGGACAGGGATTTGAGACCCAGTACTTC CASSQEGPPGQGFETQYF
TRBJ1-1 TRBV2 NA many TGTGCCAGCAGTAAAATAACAGGGCCATCCATGAACACTGAAGCTTTCTTT CASSKITGPSMNTEAFF
TRBJ2-3 TRBV24-1 TRBD2 NA TGTGCCACCAGTGATTTGGTGACTAGCGGAGACACAGATACGCAGTATTTT CATSDLVTSGDTDTQYF
TRBJ2-7 TRBV20-1 NA few TGCAGTGCTACTCCCAGGGAAATCTACGAGCAGTACTTC CSATPREIYEQYF